This T cell receptor beta chain is from a study of blood T cell repertoires in COVID-19. Study as a whole: Sample material is recorded as cDNA or gDNA derived from T cells, B-cell-depleted T cells, or PBMCs.

This CDR3 has 16 amino acids. CDR1 MGHRA and CDR2 YSYEKL come from the germline V gene. V was shortened by 1 base and J by 6 bases, with 17 bases between the two germline ends. Here immunoSEQ multiplex PCR was the method, and the copy in TCRdb shows in-frame clones only, minus some. The data hold about 280,000 clones, with approximately 88% observed a single time. Sequences were obtained from peripheral blood. This clonotype originated in a woman in her 40s who had recovered from COVID-19. The rearrangement uses TRBV4-1 and TRBJ2-3; possible D gene TRBD2, 5 bases. The CDR3 DNA follows: TGCGCCAGCAGCCAAGTAGCCCATCGGGGTGACGATACGCAGTATTTT. This gives the protein CASSQVAHRGDDTQYF.